Ten or more counts support the clone carrying this T cell receptor beta chain. This entry belongs to a study of blood T cell repertoires in COVID-19. Germline V lookup: CDR1 LNHNV, CDR2 YYDKDF (reference sequence). This CDR3 comprises 15 residues. V was cut by 8 bases and J by 4 bases, with 20 bases left in between. Original processing notes: Scientists estimated how many nucleated cells there were by amplifying reference gene primers. Repertoires were generated with immunoSEQ multiplex PCR, while TCRdb's copy carries only in-frame clones and drops some. V and J calls and clone size are those listed in that table; D and trimming were worked out from the DNA. Of a few hundred thousand clones listed, approximately 84% are singletons.

The TCR comes from a woman in her forties or fifties who had been exposed to COVID-19. This chain connects TRBV15 to TRBJ1-2, with a weak D call TRBD1 (6 bases). The sample was PBMCs or T cells enriched from blood (not recorded which). CDR3 bases: TGTGCCACCTTATCCAGGACAGTTAGTACCTATGGCTACACCTTC. Encoded protein: CATLSRTVSTYGYTF.